The 26 T cell receptor beta chains below all came from one sample that was sequenced in a study of PD-1 blockade in mismatch repair-deficient tumors. Measured with immunoSEQ multiplex PCR; TCRdb has only the in-frame clones, and not every one. The table shows about 49,000 clones, with 77% occurring only once. Sequenced here: PBMCs, sampled before pembrolizumab treatment. The receptors derive from an adult with mismatch repair-deficient cancer.

This rearrangement joins TRBV19 to TRBJ2-5; D is unclear. The germline V gene has CDR1 LNHDA and CDR2 SQIVND (reference sequence). The V and J ends lost 1 base and 2 bases respectively, with 8 bases between them. The length of the CDR3 is 14 residues. CDR3 sequence: CASSIVGFQETQYF. DNA for the CDR3: TGTGCCAGTAGTATAGTAGGCTTTCAAGAGACCCAGTACTTC.

Regarding this clone: The identical CDR3 is also encoded by other nucleotide sequences in the sample. J is TRBJ2-3 and V is TRBV5-6, with D possibly TRBD2 on 5 matching bases. CDR3 length: 16 amino acids. V was trimmed by 0 bases and J by 0 bases, leaving 11 bases between them. Germline-derived CDR1 and CDR2 are SGHDT and YYEEEE. This chain's CDR3 is CASSLAGSPSTDTQYF. CDR3 nucleotides: TGTGCCAGCAGCTTGGCGGGGTCACCTAGCACAGATACGCAGTATTTT.

The J gene is TRBJ2-2, the V gene TRBV7-9; no clear D. The CDR3 length is 11 residues. Trimming cost V 3 bases and J 7 bases, with 3 bases left between them. The V gene's germline CDR1 is SEHNR and CDR2 FQNEAQ (reference sequence). The CDR3 nucleotides are TGTGCCAGCAGCTTTGGCGGGGAGCTGTTTTTT. It codes for CASSFGGELFF.

The rearrangement links TRBV7-2 to TRBJ2-7; tentatively, D is TRBD2 (5 bases). V was clipped by 5 bases and J by 7 bases, with 18 bases between them. This CDR3 has 14 residues. The germline CDR1 and CDR2 sequences are SGHTA and FQGNSA. The CDR3 spells CASSRLDPSGEQYF. Here the CDR3 DNA reads TGTGCCAGCAGCCGTCTTGACCCATCGGGAGAGCAGTACTTC. The full variable domain, in which reference TRBV7-2 and TRBJ2-7 provide the parts outside the CDR3, is GAGVSQSPSNKVTEKGKDVELRCDPISGHTALYWYRQSLGQGLEFLIYFQGNSAPDKSGLPSDRFSAERTGGSVSTLTIQRTQQEDSAVYLCASSRLDPSGEQYFGPGTRLTVT.

This clone appeared a few times. The chain joins TRBV30 to TRBJ1-2; 10 bases agree with TRBD1. CDR3 length: 16 residues. Germline CDR1 is GTSNPN and CDR2 is SVGIG (reference sequence). Unmatched junction bases numbered 7, after V lost 3 bases and J lost 0 bases. The CDR3 spells CAWRRDRGRSNYGYTF. In DNA, the CDR3 is TGTGCCTGGAGGCGGGACAGGGGACGATCTAACTATGGCTACACCTTC.

The chain uses TRBV18 and TRBJ2-2; 13 bases are a match to TRBD2. This CDR3 has 15 amino acids. The germline V gene encodes CDR1 KGHSH and CDR2 LQKENI. Germline trimming cut 5 bases from V and 6 bases from J; bases unmatched to any gene: 3. CDR3 amino acids: CASSGLAGDAGELFF. CDR3 coding DNA: TGTGCCAGCTCAGGACTAGCGGGAGATGCCGGGGAGCTGTTTTTT.

CDR3 sequence reads: CASSLLLAGVYEQYF. The CDR3 region has the DNA TGTGCCAGCAGTTTACTTCTAGCGGGAGTGTACGAGCAGTACTTC. J is TRBJ2-7 and V is TRBV27, with 10 bases matching TRBD2. Unmatched junction bases numbered 5, after V lost 2 bases and J lost 4 bases. This CDR3 contains 15 residues. Germline CDR1 is MNHEY and CDR2 is SMNVEV (reference sequence).

The sample holds a few counts of this clone. J is TRBJ2-7 and V is TRBV2, with 9 bases matching TRBD1. CDR1 and CDR2 from the germline V gene are SNHLY and FYNNEI. This CDR3 is 16 amino acids long. V lost 4 bases and J lost 1; bases outside the gene matches: 8. The CDR3 DNA sequence: TGTGCCAGCAGTGTGGGCCCGGGACAGGGATCCTACGAGCAGTACTTC. It is translated as CASSVGPGQGSYEQYF.

The sample holds a few counts of this clone. The chain combines TRBV29-1 with TRBJ1-3; 9 positions match TRBD1. Germline V lookup: CDR1 SQVTM, CDR2 ANQGSEA. CDR3 length: 12 amino acids. Germline trimming cut 7 bases from V and 4 bases from J; bases unmatched to any gene: 2. The CDR3 spells CSAGQGGNTIYF. CDR3 coding DNA: TGCAGCGCCGGACAGGGGGGAAACACCATATATTTT.

This chain joins TRBV7-3 and TRBJ2-1; D possibly corresponds to TRBD1 (5 bases). V was clipped by 5 bases and J by 2 bases, with 13 bases between them. Germline V gene lookup returns CDR1 SGHTA and CDR2 FQGTGA. This CDR3 region has 15 residues. The CDR3 spells CASSEGAGTYNEQFF. DNA for the CDR3: TGTGCCAGCAGCGAAGGGGCAGGGACCTACAATGAGCAGTTCTTC.

The chain recombines TRBV5-1 with TRBJ2-5, with TRBD2 identical over 16 bases. The CDR3 loop spans 17 amino acids. V lost 4 bases and J lost 2; bases outside the gene matches: 5. The germline gives CDR1 SGHRS, CDR2 YFSETQ. The DNA for the CDR3 is TGCGCCAGCAGCACCGGGACTAGCGGGAGGGTGCAAGAGACCCAGTACTTC. Translating it yields CASSTGTSGRVQETQYF.

This clone was counted between two and nine times. The chain couples TRBV7-2 to TRBJ1-2; 7 bases line up with TRBD1. The CDR3 runs 13 residues. Germline trimming cut 5 bases from V and 8 bases from J; bases unmatched to any gene: 8. Germline loops: CDR1 SGHTA, CDR2 FQGNSA. The CDR3 DNA follows: TGTGCCAGCAGCCCGAGACAGGGACCCGGCTACACCTTC. This encodes CASSPRQGPGYTF.

V usage is TRBV10-2 and J usage is TRBJ2-3; maybe TRBD2 (5 bases). In germline, CDR1 is WSHSY, CDR2 SAAADI. The CDR3 has 15 amino acids. The V end lost 0 bases, the J end lost 7 bases, and 14 bases lay between the germline ends. The chain's CDR3 is CASSESRLGGNTQYF. The CDR3 DNA follows: TGCGCCAGCAGTGAGTCGAGGCTAGGAGGCAATACGCAGTATTTT.

The chain has TRBV5-1 and TRBJ2-7; TRBD2 agrees at 7 bases. The CDR3 totals 17 residues. CDR1 is SGHRS and CDR2 is YFSETQ in the germline V gene. V lost 4 bases to trimming and J lost 0 bases; unmatched junction nucleotides: 13. The CDR3 region has the DNA TGCGCCAGCAGCGTACAACCCCCCGGGACTAACTCCTACGAGCAGTACTTC. It codes for CASSVQPPGTNSYEQYF.

This sequence joins TRBV30 and TRBJ1-1, with TRBD1 matching 8 bases. Unmatched junction bases numbered 5, after V lost 7 bases and J lost 7 bases. The CDR3 is made up of 11 amino acids. CDR1 and CDR2 (germline): GTSNPN, SVGIG (reference sequence). The CDR3 loop reads CAYRQGIEAFF. The DNA for the CDR3 is TGTGCCTATAGACAGGGGATTGAAGCTTTCTTT.

The V call is TRBV9, the J call TRBJ2-1, with D uncertain. Germline V gene lookup returns CDR1 SGDLS and CDR2 YYNGEE. The CDR3 has 14 amino acids. Trimming pared 6 bases from V and 5 bases from J, leaving 15 bases between. The CDR3 loop reads CASTSLALDNEQFF. The CDR3 DNA reads TGTGCCAGCACCAGCCTCGCCCTTGACAATGAGCAGTTCTTC. The full variable domain, in which reference TRBV9 and TRBJ2-1 provide the parts outside the CDR3, is DSGVTQTPKHLITATGQRVTLRCSPRSGDLSVYWYQQSLDQGLQFLIQYYNGEERAKGNILERFSAQQFPDLHSELNLSSLELGDSALYFCASTSLALDNEQFFGPGTRLTVL.

This chain connects TRBV29-1 to TRBJ1-2; a possible D gene is TRBD1 (6 bases). This CDR3 is built from 13 residues. V was clipped by 4 bases and J by 3 bases, with 12 bases between them. Germline V gene data show CDR1 as SQVTM and CDR2 as ANQGSEA. The CDR3 region is CSVGQRTDYGYTF. The CDR3, as DNA: TGCAGCGTTGGACAACGGACAGACTATGGCTACACCTTC. Drawing the rest from reference TRBV29-1 and TRBJ1-2, the complete variable domain is SAVISQKPSRDICQRGTSLTIQCQVDSQVTMMFWYRQQPGQSLTLIATANQGSEATYESGFVIDKFPISRPNLTFSTLTVSNMSPEDSSIYLCSVGQRTDYGYTFGSGTRLTVV.

The rearrangement joins TRBV5-8 to TRBJ2-7, with D tentatively TRBD2 (6 bases). Germline values: CDR1 SGHTS, CDR2 YDEGEE. The V and J ends lost 5 bases and 12 bases respectively, with 18 bases between them. The CDR3 runs to 12 residues. CDR3 protein: CASSLPAGPSYF. CDR3 sequence (DNA): TGTGCCAGCAGTTTACCGGCGGGACCGTCGTACTTC.

This clone occurred once. The chain is built from TRBV6-5 and TRBJ2-7; 10 bases are shared with TRBD2. This CDR3 comprises 16 residues. Trimming removed 2 bases from V and 5 bases from J; junction bases left unmatched: 9. CDR1 and CDR2 from the germline V gene are MNHEY and SVGAGI. The CDR3 reads CASSYLASGSGNEQYF. CDR3 DNA sequence: TGTGCCAGCAGTTACCTAGCTAGCGGGAGTGGGAACGAGCAGTACTTC.

As DNA, the CDR3 is TGCGCCAGCAGCTTGGAGGGTTTAGGGATAAGCGCCCAGTACTTC. Its protein is CASSLEGLGISAQYF. The chain is built from TRBV5-1 and TRBJ2-5; D call uncertain. CDR3 length: 15 residues. The germline V gene encodes CDR1 SGHRS and CDR2 YFSETQ. V dropped 0 bases and J dropped 9 bases, with 18 bases sitting between them.

The chain uses TRBV29-1 and TRBJ1-1, with D possibly TRBD1 on 5 matching bases. The V end lost 2 bases, the J end lost 8 bases, and 9 bases lay between the germline ends. Germline V gene sequence: CDR1 SQVTM, CDR2 ANQGSEA. The CDR3 contains 11 residues. Written as DNA, the CDR3 is TGCAGCGTTGAACCGGGGCAGGAAGCTTTCTTT. This translates into CSVEPGQEAFF.

This clone occurred once. Other DNA sequences in the same sample also yield this CDR3. V usage is TRBV6-4 and J usage is TRBJ1-1; D is unclear. The germline gives CDR1 MRHNA, CDR2 SNTAGT. The germline V and J ends were trimmed by 2 bases and 0 bases, with 4 bases remaining between them. The length of the CDR3 is 13 residues. The DNA for the CDR3 is TGTGCCAGCAGTGACAGGGTGAACACTGAAGCTTTCTTT. Its translation is CASSDRVNTEAFF.

The chain carries TRBV7-9 and TRBJ2-5; D remains unclear. The germline CDR1 and CDR2 sequences are SEHNR and FQNEAQ (reference sequence). The CDR3 totals 13 residues. Between the trimmed V and J ends, which lost 1 base and 5 bases, there was a span of 8 bases. CDR3 amino acids: CASSLGGSETQYF. In DNA, the CDR3 is TGTGCCAGCAGCTTAGGAGGTTCCGAGACCCAGTACTTC.

CDR3 loop: CASSLGLAGGIDEQFF. The CDR3 nucleotides read TGTGCCAGCAGCCTCGGACTAGCGGGAGGGATAGATGAGCAGTTCTTC. This chain connects TRBV7-3 to TRBJ2-1; 15 bases line up with TRBD2. This CDR3 region has 16 residues. The V gene end was trimmed by 5 bases and the J gene end by 8 bases; junction bases not matched to a gene: 7. Germline loops: CDR1 SGHTA, CDR2 FQGTGA.

The chain carries TRBV5-1 and TRBJ2-1, with 10 bases matching TRBD2. CDR3 length: 17 amino acids. With V trimmed by 0 bases and J by 6 bases, 9 bases remained unmatched. In germline, CDR1 is SGHRS, CDR2 YFSETQ. The DNA of the CDR3 is TGCGCCAGCAGCTTGGGGGTTAGCGGGGGGTTTGGCAATGAGCAGTTCTTC. Translation gives CASSLGVSGGFGNEQFF.

The CDR3 sequence is CASSEEGTSYEQYF. CDR3 coding DNA: TGTGCCAGCAGTGAAGAAGGGACTAGCTACGAGCAGTACTTC. The J gene is TRBJ2-7, the V gene TRBV2; TRBD2 agrees at 8 bases. CDR1 is SNHLY and CDR2 is FYNNEI in the germline V gene. The CDR3 contains 14 residues. Unmatched junction bases numbered 2, after V lost 1 base and J lost 3 bases.